The 2 T cell receptor beta chains reported below all come from one sample, sequenced in a study of beta chain features in type 1 diabetes listed by TCRdb under 2018. The library was produced with the immunoSEQ multiplex PCR assay. All of the isolated RNA was reverse transcribed with the High Capacity cDNA Reverse Transcription Kit, so expressed TCRB transcripts were sequenced. TCRdb took this table from immuneACCESS and kept in-frame rearrangements with V and J called. Such tables lack part of the clones; where checked against another copy, unresolved V genes explain under half of the gap, and the rest is unexplained. The sample data list 300,000 to 350,000 clones, and around 9.7% of these were observed just once. Of the sample, roughly 0.99% falls within the top ten clones. General study outcomes and caveats: In all four CD4+ subsets, TCRB CDR3 length was moderately but significantly shorter in type 1 diabetes patients.

Their specific antigens are unknown. Source material: central memory CD4+ T cells from blood. Every receptor here comes from a man aged 25-45 years with type 1 diabetes.

CDR3: CASSSDQLRVDEQFF. The CDR3 DNA is TGTGCCAGCAGCTCAGACCAGCTGAGGGTTGATGAGCAGTTCTTC. J is TRBJ2-1 and V is TRBV13, with D tentatively TRBD2 (5 bases). In germline, CDR1 is PRHDT, CDR2 FYEKMQ (reference sequence). This CDR3 spans 15 amino acids. Trimming pared 4 bases from V and 8 bases from J, leaving 18 bases between.

The sample holds a few counts of this clone. Germline and junction disagree at one end, which may indicate a read error. The same CDR3 is also encoded by other DNA sequences in this sample. V and J are TRBV7-7 and TRBJ2-1; D may correspond to TRBD1 or TRBD2 (5 bases each). The CDR3 has 15 amino acids. Germline V lookup: CDR1 SSHAT, CDR2 FNYEAQ (reference sequence). The CDR3 sequence: CASSLGTSPYNEQFF. Written as DNA, the CDR3 is TGTGCTAGCAGCTTAGGGACGTCTCCCTACAATGAGCAGTTCTTC.